This T cell receptor (beta chain) was documented in a study of blood T cell repertoires in COVID-19 (dated by TCRdb to between 2020 and 2021). Context from the whole study: Samples from collaborators originated in the United States, Italy and Spain and spanned both the acute and convalescent phases of COVID-19. The prospective study material was composed of cDNA or gDNA derived from T cells, B-cell-depleted T cells, or PBMCs. The dataset comprised deeply sampled blood TCRbeta repertoires from subjects exposed to, actively infected with, or recovered from COVID-19. A freely available public database, intended as a resource for researchers studying the immune response to SARS-CoV-2, is where the repertoires were released. The samples were drawn from two sources: the first 160 participants of the ongoing ImmuneRACE study, and approximately 1,300 subjects contributed by 6 global collaborators. Nearly every sample came with metadata listing a de-identified subject ID, COVID-19 status, age in years and sex. HLA class I and class II types, where available, came from metadata supplied by the sample provider rather than from assay-based typing. General study outcomes and caveats: Clinical and demographic metadata were provided uncurated, with the amount varying by source and participant.

For CDR1 and CDR2, the germline V gene (reference sequence) lists SEHNR and FQNEAQ. The CDR3 measures 17 amino acids from cysteine to phenylalanine. CDR3 DNA only is kept here, 51 bases in frame from base 1. For this chain, trimming is 1 base at the V end and 7 bases at the J end, and the number of junction bases without a gene match is 5. TCRbeta CDR3 regions were amplified from genomic DNA by means of the immunoSEQ Assay, a bias-controlled multiplex PCR. On the study's bioinformatics: The number of nucleated cells in each sample was estimated by amplification of reference gene primers within the assay. To quantify the absolute abundance of each unique TCRbeta CDR3 rearrangement, sequence reads were collapsed and filtered. For each sample, productive Simpson clonality was calculated as the square root of Simpson's diversity index across productive rearrangements. TCRdb took over this immuneACCESS table, retaining in-frame rearrangements with V and J assigned. Such tables are incomplete; in checked studies, under half of the missing clones stem from an unresolved V gene, and the remainder is unexplained. V, J and clone size reflect that table, while D and trimming were determined from the DNA. Within this sample are 130,000 to 150,000 clones, with roughly 79% of them counted one time only. The ten largest clones take up around 8.5% of the sample.

Each collaborating institution followed its own protocols to collect whole blood in K2EDTA tubes. Collaborator samples were shipped for TCRbeta analysis as frozen whole blood, isolated PBMCs, or DNA extracted from either sample type. Points on this clone: Its binding antigen is unknown. Base qualities were left out, and no much larger clone turns up one base away.

The sequence links TRBV7-9 to TRBJ2-1; the junction holds 15 bases that match TRBD2. The specimen was peripheral blood. The source of this sequence is a human donor in a cohort sampled during active COVID-19. The CDR3 protein sequence reads: CASSLESGLAGGNEQFF. In nucleotides, the sequence is TGTGCCAGCAGCTTAGAGTCTGGACTAGCGGGGGGGAATGAGCAGTTCTTC.